Listed below are T cell receptor beta chains from one sample, sequenced in a study of identical twins. TCRdb recomputed calls from the 5' RACE reads with MiXCR, one row per CDR3 protein. The table records roughly 720,000 distinct CDR3 sequences, 18% of them present only once. The same sample was also used in a study of T cells expressing NK-cell markers.

The sample consisted of PBMCs. These TCRs come from a woman aged 18 to 35 in good health. Both conserved end residues are part of each CDR3. D genes are given only for firm matches. Clone sizes are given selectively: once, few, many, or a class where the clone is expanded.

V gene: TRBV9; clone size: few; J gene: TRBJ2-7; D gene: .; CDR3 protein: CASSGGKGQYF; CDR3 DNA: TGTGCCAGCAGCGGGGGAAAAGGACAGTACTTC
V gene: TRBV12-3/TRBV12-4; clone size: few; J gene: TRBJ1-2; D gene: .; CDR3 protein: CASSLGRSGGYTF; CDR3 DNA: TGTGCCAGCAGTTTAGGACGGAGCGGCGGCTACACCTTC
V gene: TRBV5-1; clone size: .; J gene: TRBJ2-5; D gene: .; CDR3 protein: CASSFISGRGETQYF; CDR3 DNA: TGCGCCAGCAGCTTCATATCAGGCCGGGGGGAGACCCAGTACTTC
V gene: TRBV5-1; clone size: many; J gene: TRBJ2-2; D gene: .; CDR3 protein: CASRGETNTGELFF; CDR3 DNA: TGCGCCAGCAGGGGAGAAACGAACACCGGGGAGCTGTTTTTT
V gene: TRBV6-1; clone size: few; J gene: TRBJ1-2; D gene: .; CDR3 protein: CASSDNIFGYTF; CDR3 DNA: TGTGCCAGCAGTGATAACATCTTTGGCTACACCTTC
V gene: TRBV20-1; clone size: few; J gene: TRBJ1-5; D gene: .; CDR3 protein: CSANKQGITNQPQHF; CDR3 DNA: TGCAGTGCTAACAAACAGGGAATTACCAATCAGCCCCAGCATTTT
V gene: TRBV6-5; clone size: many; J gene: TRBJ2-7; D gene: .; CDR3 protein: CASRTGSEHWYF; CDR3 DNA: TGTGCCAGCAGGACAGGATCCGAGCATTGGTACTTC
V gene: TRBV7-9; clone size: few; J gene: TRBJ1-2; D gene: .; CDR3 protein: CASSSGVANYGYTF; CDR3 DNA: TGTGCCAGCAGCTCAGGGGTGGCTAACTATGGCTACACCTTC
V gene: TRBV20-1; clone size: .; J gene: TRBJ1-1; D gene: .; CDR3 protein: CSAPRREGLGAFF; CDR3 DNA: TGCAGTGCTCCAAGAAGGGAGGGGCTGGGTGCTTTCTTT
V gene: TRBV12-3/TRBV12-4; clone size: .; J gene: TRBJ2-3; D gene: .; CDR3 protein: CASSFRGSTSTDTQYF; CDR3 DNA: TGTGCCAGCAGTTTTAGGGGATCCACTAGCACAGATACGCAGTATTTT
V gene: TRBV18; clone size: once; J gene: TRBJ2-5; D gene: TRBD1; CDR3 protein: CASSPDGQGAIGETQYF; CDR3 DNA: TGTGCCAGCTCACCAGACGGACAGGGGGCTATCGGGGAGACCCAGTACTTC
V gene: TRBV5-6; clone size: many; J gene: TRBJ1-1; D gene: TRBD1; CDR3 protein: CASSFGQGTTEAFF; CDR3 DNA: TGTGCCAGCAGCTTTGGACAGGGGACCACTGAAGCTTTCTTT
V gene: TRBV12-3/TRBV12-4; clone size: .; J gene: TRBJ1-3; D gene: TRBD1; CDR3 protein: CASSTPNRGPGNTIYF; CDR3 DNA: TGTGCCAGCAGTACCCCCAACAGGGGGCCTGGAAACACCATATATTTT
V gene: TRBV19; clone size: .; J gene: TRBJ2-7; D gene: TRBD1; CDR3 protein: CASSILRDSEQYF; CDR3 DNA: TGTGCCAGTAGTATCCTTAGGGACAGCGAGCAGTACTTC
V gene: TRBV29-1; clone size: .; J gene: TRBJ2-5; D gene: .; CDR3 protein: CSAGQSAETQYF; CDR3 DNA: TGCAGCGCTGGACAGTCTGCTGAGACCCAGTACTTC
V gene: TRBV12-3/TRBV12-4; clone size: few; J gene: TRBJ2-4; D gene: .; CDR3 protein: CASTPGTGNIGNIQYF; CDR3 DNA: TGTGCCAGCACCCCCGGGACTGGAAATATCGGGAACATTCAGTACTTC
V gene: TRBV12-3/TRBV12-4; clone size: .; J gene: TRBJ2-2; D gene: .; CDR3 protein: CASTGPRGLSTGELFF; CDR3 DNA: TGTGCCAGCACCGGACCACGGGGCCTGTCCACCGGGGAGCTGTTTTTT
V gene: TRBV27; clone size: .; J gene: TRBJ2-1; D gene: .; CDR3 protein: CASSPPPLRADNEQFF; CDR3 DNA: TGTGCCAGCAGTCCCCCCCCTTTGCGGGCGGACAATGAGCAGTTCTTC
V gene: TRBV14; clone size: .; J gene: TRBJ2-5; D gene: TRBD2; CDR3 protein: CASSRLLSGTQETQYF; CDR3 DNA: TGTGCCAGCAGCCGCTTGTTAAGCGGGACCCAAGAGACCCAGTACTTC
V gene: TRBV4-3; clone size: few; J gene: TRBJ2-5; D gene: TRBD1; CDR3 protein: CASSQSLTGGTEETQYF; CDR3 DNA: TGCGCCAGCAGCCAATCCCTTACAGGGGGCACGGAGGAGACCCAGTACTTC
V gene: TRBV12-3/TRBV12-4; clone size: many; J gene: TRBJ2-1; D gene: TRBD2; CDR3 protein: CASSLSGSSYNEQFF; CDR3 DNA: TGTGCCAGCAGCTTAAGCGGGAGCTCCTACAATGAGCAGTTCTTC
V gene: TRBV30; clone size: .; J gene: TRBJ1-5; D gene: .; CDR3 protein: CAWSPGNQPQHF; CDR3 DNA: TGTGCCTGGAGTCCTGGGAATCAGCCCCAGCATTTT
V gene: TRBV29-1; clone size: .; J gene: TRBJ2-7; D gene: TRBD2; CDR3 protein: CSVVGSGAYEQYF; CDR3 DNA: TGCAGCGTTGTGGGAAGCGGGGCCTACGAGCAGTACTTC
V gene: TRBV5-1; clone size: few; J gene: TRBJ2-1; D gene: .; CDR3 protein: CASSERDSSYNEQFF; CDR3 DNA: TGCGCCAGCAGCGAAAGGGACTCCTCCTACAATGAGCAGTTCTTC
V gene: TRBV7-9; clone size: .; J gene: TRBJ1-1; D gene: TRBD1; CDR3 protein: CASSPQTGGPTEAFF; CDR3 DNA: TGTGCCAGCAGCCCTCAGACAGGGGGCCCCACTGAAGCTTTCTTT
V gene: TRBV12-3/TRBV12-4; clone size: many; J gene: TRBJ2-2; D gene: .; CDR3 protein: CASRNTGELFF; CDR3 DNA: TGTGCCAGCCGAAACACCGGGGAGCTGTTTTTT
V gene: TRBV20-1; clone size: many; J gene: TRBJ1-1; D gene: TRBD1; CDR3 protein: CSATGGETEAFF; CDR3 DNA: TGCAGTGCTACAGGGGGCGAGACTGAAGCTTTCTTT
V gene: TRBV3-1; clone size: few; J gene: TRBJ2-1; D gene: .; CDR3 protein: CASSHRSGNEQFF; CDR3 DNA: TGTGCCAGCAGCCATCGGTCGGGCAATGAGCAGTTCTTC
V gene: TRBV4-2; clone size: few; J gene: TRBJ2-4; D gene: .; CDR3 protein: CASSQDPGRGVKNIQYF; CDR3 DNA: TGTGCCAGCAGCCAAGATCCGGGGCGAGGGGTCAAAAACATTCAGTACTTC
V gene: TRBV7-9; clone size: many; J gene: TRBJ2-5; D gene: .; CDR3 protein: CASSLVGQTQYF; CDR3 DNA: TGTGCCAGCAGCTTAGTGGGCCAGACCCAGTACTTC
V gene: TRBV11-1; clone size: many; J gene: TRBJ1-3; D gene: TRBD1; CDR3 protein: CASSLAARWTGPGNTIYF; CDR3 DNA: TGTGCCAGCAGCTTAGCGGCTAGATGGACAGGCCCGGGAAACACCATATATTTT
V gene: TRBV5-1; clone size: few; J gene: TRBJ1-6; D gene: .; CDR3 protein: CASRTRTHSYNSPLHF; CDR3 DNA: TGCGCCAGCAGGACCCGGACACACTCCTATAATTCACCCCTCCACTTT
V gene: TRBV12-3/TRBV12-4; clone size: many; J gene: TRBJ1-2; D gene: .; CDR3 protein: CASSLGQLDYGYTF; CDR3 DNA: TGTGCCAGCAGTTTAGGACAGCTAGACTATGGCTACACCTTC
V gene: TRBV7-9; clone size: .; J gene: TRBJ2-3; D gene: TRBD2; CDR3 protein: CASSLGLARYTDTQYF; CDR3 DNA: TGTGCCAGCAGCTTGGGACTAGCGAGATACACAGATACGCAGTATTTT
V gene: TRBV20-1; clone size: .; J gene: TRBJ2-1; D gene: TRBD2; CDR3 protein: CSARDGAGGYNEQFF; CDR3 DNA: TGCAGTGCTAGAGATGGTGCGGGAGGGTACAATGAGCAGTTCTTC
V gene: TRBV5-1; clone size: .; J gene: TRBJ1-1; D gene: TRBD1; CDR3 protein: CASSSQGATPEAFF; CDR3 DNA: TGCGCCAGCAGCTCACAGGGGGCAACCCCTGAAGCTTTCTTT
V gene: TRBV19; clone size: .; J gene: TRBJ2-3; D gene: .; CDR3 protein: CASSTTPSGLSGTDTQYF; CDR3 DNA: TGTGCCAGTAGTACCACACCCTCAGGACTGTCTGGCACAGATACGCAGTATTTT
V gene: TRBV7-9; clone size: few; J gene: TRBJ2-1; D gene: TRBD2; CDR3 protein: CASSHGAGEYNEQFF; CDR3 DNA: TGTGCCAGCAGCCATGGGGCGGGAGAGTACAATGAGCAGTTCTTC
V gene: TRBV3-1; clone size: .; J gene: TRBJ2-7; D gene: TRBD2; CDR3 protein: CASSQASGRGYEQYF; CDR3 DNA: TGTGCCAGCAGCCAAGCCAGCGGGAGGGGATACGAGCAGTACTTC
V gene: TRBV4-3; clone size: .; J gene: TRBJ2-7; D gene: TRBD1; CDR3 protein: CASSQHTGVDPYEQYF; CDR3 DNA: TGCGCCAGCAGCCAGCATACAGGGGTCGATCCCTACGAGCAGTACTTC
V gene: TRBV12-3/TRBV12-4; clone size: .; J gene: TRBJ2-1; D gene: TRBD2; CDR3 protein: CASSLMLAGTYNEQFF; CDR3 DNA: TGTGCCAGCAGTTTAATGCTAGCGGGAACCTACAATGAGCAGTTCTTC
V gene: TRBV5-1; clone size: few; J gene: TRBJ1-2; D gene: TRBD1; CDR3 protein: CASSLDGTGYGYTF; CDR3 DNA: TGCGCCAGCAGCTTGGACGGGACAGGGTATGGCTACACCTTC
V gene: TRBV6-2/TRBV6-3; clone size: .; J gene: TRBJ2-1; D gene: .; CDR3 protein: CATGTGVNEQFF; CDR3 DNA: TGTGCCACCGGGACCGGAGTCAATGAGCAGTTCTTC
V gene: TRBV15; clone size: .; J gene: TRBJ2-5; D gene: .; CDR3 protein: CATSMSGRETQYF; CDR3 DNA: TGTGCCACCAGCATGAGCGGGCGGGAGACCCAGTACTTC
V gene: TRBV7-9; clone size: .; J gene: TRBJ1-1; D gene: .; CDR3 protein: CASSRMGDTEAFF; CDR3 DNA: TGTGCCAGCAGTCGAATGGGGGACACTGAAGCTTTCTTT
V gene: TRBV3-1; clone size: few; J gene: TRBJ2-1; D gene: TRBD2; CDR3 protein: CASSRGLAGVSYNEQFF; CDR3 DNA: TGTGCCAGCAGCCGAGGACTAGCGGGGGTTTCCTACAATGAGCAGTTCTTC
V gene: TRBV6-2/TRBV6-3; clone size: .; J gene: TRBJ2-7; D gene: .; CDR3 protein: CASSWPPSWTSSSYEQYF; CDR3 DNA: TGTGCCAGCAGTTGGCCCCCGAGTTGGACTTCGAGCTCCTACGAGCAGTACTTC
V gene: TRBV6-1; clone size: .; J gene: TRBJ2-3; D gene: .; CDR3 protein: CASSRTGTKDTQYF; CDR3 DNA: TGTGCCAGCAGCCGTACGGGGACCAAAGATACGCAGTATTTT
V gene: TRBV11-2; clone size: few; J gene: TRBJ1-2; D gene: .; CDR3 protein: CASSPTLVGRGYTF; CDR3 DNA: TGTGCCAGCAGCCCGACACTCGTAGGAAGGGGCTACACCTTC
V gene: TRBV5-1; clone size: .; J gene: TRBJ1-6; D gene: TRBD1; CDR3 protein: CASSLEGANSPLHF; CDR3 DNA: TGCGCCAGCAGCTTGGAGGGGGCCAATTCACCCCTCCACTTT
V gene: TRBV2; clone size: .; J gene: TRBJ1-2; D gene: .; CDR3 protein: CASSEEMDYGYTF; CDR3 DNA: TGTGCCAGCAGTGAAGAGATGGACTATGGCTACACCTTC
V gene: TRBV7-6; clone size: .; J gene: TRBJ2-7; D gene: TRBD1; CDR3 protein: CASSFGQGPAYEQYF; CDR3 DNA: TGTGCCAGCAGCTTTGGACAGGGGCCGGCCTACGAGCAGTACTTC
V gene: TRBV12-3/TRBV12-4; clone size: .; J gene: TRBJ1-4; D gene: TRBD1; CDR3 protein: CASREGADEKLFF; CDR3 DNA: TGTGCCAGCAGGGAGGGGGCTGATGAAAAACTGTTTTTT